The T cell receptor (beta chain) described here comes from a study of Ad26.COV2.S vaccination and SARS-CoV-2 variants. This clone was observed a few times. Its target is not known. Whole-study findings and limits: Breadth of non-spike TCRs did not differ between vaccinees and placebo recipients.

Described treatment: around 19 received Ad26.COV2.S at low or high dose, single or two shots; about 5 received placebo; per-sample allocation not given. The samples were gathered on day 63 after the first injection of vaccine or placebo. Per germline, CDR1 LGHNA and CDR2 YSLEER. V was shortened by 4 bases and J by 3 bases, with 15 bases between the two germline ends. CDR3 size: 15 residues. Profiling relied on immunoSEQ multiplex PCR, and the TCRdb table lists in-frame clones only, not all of them. The data hold approximately 300,000 clones, with about 86% observed a single time. The material was peripheral blood, obtained in a trial of Ad26.COV2.S vaccine versus placebo. The V and J genes are TRBV4-3 and TRBJ2-5; tentatively, D is TRBD2 (5 bases). The receptor's source is a person between 18 and 59 years old who received the Ad26.COV2.S COVID-19 vaccine or a placebo. The CDR3 region is CASSPGVGGEETQYF. The DNA for the CDR3 is TGCGCCAGCAGCCCCGGGGTTGGTGGGGAAGAGACCCAGTACTTC.